The clone carrying this T cell receptor (beta chain) was seen repeatedly, ten times or more. Under the authors' procedure: Reference gene primer amplification gave nucleated cell count estimates. Sequencing was performed with immunoSEQ multiplex PCR; in TCRdb, only in-frame clones are kept and a portion is missing. That table furnishes V, J and clone size, whereas the DNA furnished D and trimming. The data contain 75,000 to 90,000 clones, 90% to 95% of them seen just once; the ten biggest clones take up under 6.5%. This specimen belongs to a study of blood T cell repertoires in COVID-19. Study-wide context: The United States, Italy and Spain provided the acute and convalescent COVID-19 samples. Nucleic acid was either cDNA or gDNA, and it came from T cells, B-cell-depleted T cells, or PBMCs.

J gave up 7 bases and V 0 bases, and 6 bases lay outside the gene matches. Germline loops: CDR1 SGHNT, CDR2 YYREEE (reference sequence). CDR3 size: 15 residues. This receptor was taken from a human donor in a cohort sampled during active COVID-19. Material for sequencing was peripheral blood. The chain has TRBV5-4 and TRBJ2-4; 8 bases align to TRBD2. The CDR3 DNA reads TGTGCCAGCAGCTTGGACGGGACTAGTATGAACATTCAGTACTTC. This translates into CASSLDGTSMNIQYF.